The T cell receptor (beta chain) described here comes from a study of OX40 agonist ivuxolimab in advanced cancers. Across the study: Every 2 weeks, ivuxolimab was infused into the patients intravenously at between 0.01 and 10 mg/kg. It was permissible to have had prior anti-PD-1, anti-PD-L1 or anti-CTLA-4 therapy, and over 35% had some.

The assay was immunoSEQ multiplex PCR, and TCRdb's table has in-frame clones only and misses some. The data hold 70,000 to 90,000 clones, with around 81% observed a single time. Points from the study as a whole: No determination was made of the antigen specificity of the expanded peripheral T cells. CD4+ and CD8+ blood T cells expanded clonally by week 6 at 0.1 to 3.0 mg/kg.

Trimming removed 5 bases at V and 4 bases at J, with 20 bases between. Germline CDR1 is SEHNR and CDR2 is FQNEAQ (reference sequence). The CDR3 is made up of 16 amino acids. As to this clone: The antigen remains unidentified.

This sample comprised CD4+ or CD8+ T cells sorted from blood, obtained in a trial of the OX40 agonist ivuxolimab. This chain joins TRBV7-9 and TRBJ2-5; no clear D gene. The TCR sequence derives from an adult with an advanced solid tumor such as melanoma, head and neck, liver or kidney cancer. Here the CDR3 reads CASSQMFGGARETQYF. As DNA, the CDR3 is TGTGCCAGCAGCCAAATGTTCGGCGGAGCCCGAGAGACCCAGTACTTC.